The entry that follows covers one T cell receptor beta chain sequence. Antigen unknown. Germline V gene lookup returns CDR1 MNHEY and CDR2 SMNVEV (reference sequence). The CDR3 runs 15 residues. Losses at the gene ends were 5 bases for V and 5 bases for J; bases not matched to a gene: 8. The entry originates in a study of T cell responses to AZD1222 COVID-19 vaccine. Study outcomes and limitations: Clonal diversity was possibly underestimated, and the donors were mostly white British, with more females. Following two doses of AZD1222, Spike-specific TCR breadth and depth rose. Vaccine-related CD4 TCRs covered spike, predominating at 160-218 and 743-854. Only a handful of people who got AZD1222 tested seropositive at baseline.

Measured with immunoSEQ multiplex PCR; TCRdb has only the in-frame clones, and not every one. The sample holds roughly 130,000 clones, more than 85% seen once. This receptor was taken from an adult in good health. The sample here was peripheral blood, taken on day 0 of AZD1222 vaccination. V usage is TRBV27 and J usage is TRBJ2-4; 8 bases match TRBD1. CDR3 DNA: TGTGCCAGCAGTGCAACACGGACAGGGCAAAACATTCAGTACTTC. This translates into CASSATRTGQNIQYF.